The 5 T cell receptor beta chains below come from one sample, sequenced in a study of T cell responses to AZD1222 COVID-19 vaccine. Sequenced by immunoSEQ multiplex PCR; TCRdb stores in-frame clones only, minus some. The sample gives some 130,000 clones, around nine tenths of which show up once; more than 2.5% is in the top ten. The specimen comprised peripheral blood, sampled on day 0 of AZD1222 vaccination. The receptors come from an adult in good health.

V gene TRBV27 combines with J gene TRBJ2-7; no definite D call. CDR1 and CDR2 (germline): MNHEY, SMNVEV (reference sequence). This CDR3 is built from 12 residues. Between the trimmed V and J ends, which lost 8 bases and 3 bases, there was a span of 11 bases. Here the CDR3 reads CASWSSHYEQYF. CDR3 nucleotides: TGTGCCAGCTGGAGCTCTCACTACGAGCAGTACTTC.

V and J are TRBV3-1 (or the pseudogene TRBV3-2) and TRBJ1-6, with a possible D match to TRBD1 (5 bases). Germline-derived CDR1 and CDR2 are LGHDT and YNNKEL (reference sequence). V was trimmed by 3 bases and J by 10 bases, leaving 7 bases between them. The length of the CDR3 is 12 residues. The DNA for the CDR3 is TGTGCCAGCAGCCAGACAGTCTCACCCCTCCACTTT. This encodes CASSQTVSPLHF.

The V gene is TRBV6-6, the J gene TRBJ1-1; no reliable D call. The CDR3 spans 11 residues. The V and J ends lost 2 bases and 7 bases respectively, with 5 bases between them. Germline V gene data show CDR1 as MNHNY and CDR2 as SVGAGI (reference sequence). CDR3 nucleotides: TGTGCCAGCAGTTACGGGGTTGAAGCTTTCTTT. It yields the protein CASSYGVEAFF.

The count of this clone is one. The gene calls are TRBV5-1 and TRBJ1-3; no definite D call. Trimming took 0 bases from V and 0 from J, leaving 13 bases between them. In germline, CDR1 is SGHRS, CDR2 YFSETQ. CDR3 length: 17 amino acids. Here the CDR3 DNA reads TGCGCCAGCAGCTTGGGGTCTGATCTGAGCTCTGGAAACACCATATATTTT. Amino acids: CASSLGSDLSSGNTIYF.

The chain uses TRBV7-9 and TRBJ2-3; D is unclear. Trimming stripped 3 bases from V and 2 bases from J, with 9 bases between. Germline CDR1 is SEHNR and CDR2 is FQNEAQ (reference sequence). The CDR3 consists of 14 residues. CDR3 coding DNA: TGTGCCAGCAGCTTCCAACAGAACACAGATACGCAGTATTTT. Translation gives CASSFQQNTDTQYF.